This T cell receptor beta chain was observed in a study of vaccination effects on CD4 cells after COVID-19. CD4+ T cells specific for antigen were expanded with viral peptide pools by the ViraFEST assay before sequencing. Having been cultured for about 10 days, the cells underwent CD4+ T cell isolation. Each well held a few million PBMC cultured with roughly 9.7 ug/ml peptides and approximately 11 IU/ml IL-2. A half-volume exchange with IL-2 medium occurred on days 3 and 7. A note on this clone: Its cognate antigen is unknown.

Profiled with immunoSEQ multiplex PCR; TCRdb holds only in-frame clones, not every one. The table lists about 61,000 clones, more than 80% of them singletons. Study-level results: From healthy vaccinees, only 1 of 255 vaccine-induced clones also reacted to common cold coronaviruses.

The material sequenced was CD4+ T cells from PBMCs cultured with HCoV-229E spike peptides, taken before COVID-19 vaccination. The clonotype comes from a human donor who received a COVID-19 vaccine.

As DNA, the CDR3 is TGTGCCAGCAGCGTAGATGGGACAGGGGGGTCACCCCTCCACTTT. Its translation is CASSVDGTGGSPLHF. The V and J genes are TRBV9 and TRBJ1-6, with TRBD1 identical over 11 bases. J was trimmed by 10 bases and V by 0 bases; bases with no gene match: 3. The CDR3 length is 15 residues. Germline V lookup: CDR1 SGDLS, CDR2 YYNGEE. Using reference TRBV9 and TRBJ1-6 for the parts outside the CDR3, the full variable domain is DSGVTQTPKHLITATGQRVTLRCSPRSGDLSVYWYQQSLDQGLQFLIQYYNGEERAKGNILERFSAQQFPDLHSELNLSSLELGDSALYFCASSVDGTGGSPLHFGNGTRLTVT.